Listed below are T cell receptor beta chains from one sample, sequenced in a study of identical twins. A single record per CDR3 protein comes from TCRdb applying MiXCR to the 5' RACE reads. The data hold more than 650,000 distinct CDR3 sequences, with over 5% observed a single time. The sequencing sample was made of naive T cells sorted from blood. These TCRs come from a man between 18 and 29 years old in good health. The CDR3 runs from the conserved cysteine through the conserved F or W. Each record gives: V gene, clone size, D gene, J gene, CDR3 protein, CDR3 DNA. The D gene is left open where the match is weak. A clone size is listed for some rows: how often the clone was seen (once, few, many), or a class if it is expanded.

v_gene: TRBV20-1; abundance: many; d_gene: NA; j_gene: TRBJ2-2; CDR3aa: CSALRGLSRTGELFF; CDR3nt: TGCAGTGCCTTAAGAGGCCTCTCCCGCACCGGGGAGCTGTTTTTT
v_gene: TRBV27; abundance: few; d_gene: NA; j_gene: TRBJ2-1; CDR3aa: CASSARSGVSSYNEQFF; CDR3nt: TGTGCCAGCAGTGCCCGTAGTGGCGTGAGCTCCTACAATGAGCAGTTCTTC
v_gene: TRBV6-1; abundance: NA; d_gene: NA; j_gene: TRBJ1-2; CDR3aa: CASRSRDLYGYTF; CDR3nt: TGTGCCAGCAGAAGCCGGGACCTTTATGGCTACACCTTC
v_gene: TRBV7-3; abundance: many; d_gene: NA; j_gene: TRBJ2-2; CDR3aa: CASSLRVPGSTGELFF; CDR3nt: TGTGCCAGCAGCTTAAGGGTCCCCGGGTCTACCGGGGAGCTGTTTTTT
v_gene: TRBV5-6; abundance: NA; d_gene: NA; j_gene: TRBJ2-5; CDR3aa: CASSLYRAETQYF; CDR3nt: TGTGCCAGCAGCTTGTACAGGGCAGAGACCCAGTACTTC
v_gene: TRBV4-2; abundance: many; d_gene: TRBD1; j_gene: TRBJ2-7; CDR3aa: CASSSSTGPSSYEQYF; CDR3nt: TGTGCCAGCAGCTCTTCGACAGGGCCTAGCTCCTACGAGCAGTACTTC
v_gene: TRBV28; abundance: few; d_gene: NA; j_gene: TRBJ2-1; CDR3aa: CASSFLLDGNEQFF; CDR3nt: TGTGCCAGCAGTTTCTTACTCGACGGCAATGAGCAGTTCTTC
v_gene: TRBV6-2/TRBV6-3; abundance: many; d_gene: TRBD1; j_gene: TRBJ2-5; CDR3aa: CASSSGQGARPQETQYF; CDR3nt: TGTGCCAGCAGTTCCGGACAGGGGGCGCGTCCCCAAGAGACCCAGTACTTC
v_gene: TRBV12-3/TRBV12-4; abundance: few; d_gene: TRBD1; j_gene: TRBJ1-1; CDR3aa: CASSLVGQGVSEAFF; CDR3nt: TGTGCCAGCAGTTTAGTAGGACAGGGGGTCTCTGAAGCTTTCTTT
v_gene: TRBV11-3; abundance: NA; d_gene: TRBD2; j_gene: TRBJ2-1; CDR3aa: CASSSFSGSAAEQFF; CDR3nt: TGTGCCAGCAGCTCGTTTAGCGGGAGCGCAGCTGAGCAGTTCTTC
v_gene: TRBV11-2; abundance: NA; d_gene: NA; j_gene: TRBJ2-7; CDR3aa: CASSLDTYFGQYF; CDR3nt: TGTGCCAGCAGCTTAGATACGTATTTCGGGCAGTACTTC
v_gene: TRBV7-2; abundance: many; d_gene: NA; j_gene: TRBJ2-3; CDR3aa: CASSLMADTQYF; CDR3nt: TGTGCCAGCAGCTTAATGGCAGATACGCAGTATTTT
v_gene: TRBV2; abundance: NA; d_gene: TRBD2; j_gene: TRBJ2-2; CDR3aa: CASNKRGLAANTGELFF; CDR3nt: TGTGCCAGCAACAAAAGGGGACTAGCGGCAAACACCGGGGAGCTGTTTTTT
v_gene: TRBV6-2/TRBV6-3; abundance: few; d_gene: NA; j_gene: TRBJ2-7; CDR3aa: CASSYSMLRGTYEQYF; CDR3nt: TGTGCCAGCAGTTACTCGATGCTGCGGGGAACCTACGAGCAGTACTTC
v_gene: TRBV7-2; abundance: many; d_gene: NA; j_gene: TRBJ2-7; CDR3aa: CASSLGPLSSYEQYF; CDR3nt: TGTGCCAGCAGCTTAGGCCCTCTGAGCTCCTACGAGCAGTACTTC
v_gene: TRBV6-5; abundance: many; d_gene: NA; j_gene: TRBJ1-5; CDR3aa: CASSLTRATGHQPQHF; CDR3nt: TGTGCCAGCAGTTTAACCCGGGCAACAGGGCATCAGCCCCAGCATTTT
v_gene: TRBV3-1; abundance: NA; d_gene: NA; j_gene: TRBJ2-2; CDR3aa: CAVSNTGELFF; CDR3nt: TGTGCTGTTTCGAACACCGGGGAGCTGTTTTTT
v_gene: TRBV4-3; abundance: few; d_gene: NA; j_gene: TRBJ2-1; CDR3aa: CASSQGVGAPNGQFF; CDR3nt: TGCGCCAGCAGCCAAGGTGTCGGCGCTCCCAACGGGCAGTTCTTC
v_gene: TRBV20-1; abundance: few; d_gene: NA; j_gene: TRBJ2-7; CDR3aa: CSARDSSLGATRFYEQYF; CDR3nt: TGCAGTGCTAGAGATTCGTCGTTGGGCGCAACCCGTTTCTACGAGCAGTACTTC
v_gene: TRBV30; abundance: few; d_gene: NA; j_gene: TRBJ2-3; CDR3aa: CAWRGGQGTDTQYF; CDR3nt: TGTGCCTGGAGGGGAGGTCAAGGAACAGATACGCAGTATTTT
v_gene: TRBV5-1; abundance: many; d_gene: TRBD1; j_gene: TRBJ2-1; CDR3aa: CASSHRDRGYEQFF; CDR3nt: TGCGCCAGCAGCCACCGGGACAGGGGATATGAGCAGTTCTTC
v_gene: TRBV20-1; abundance: many; d_gene: NA; j_gene: TRBJ2-7; CDR3aa: CSAIFPPYEQYF; CDR3nt: TGCAGTGCCATCTTTCCCCCCTACGAGCAGTACTTC
v_gene: TRBV4-3; abundance: many; d_gene: NA; j_gene: TRBJ2-1; CDR3aa: CASSQDSNNEQFF; CDR3nt: TGCGCCAGCAGCCAAGACAGCAACAATGAGCAGTTCTTC
v_gene: TRBV5-1; abundance: few; d_gene: NA; j_gene: TRBJ2-5; CDR3aa: CASSLGSGVEETQYF; CDR3nt: TGCGCCAGCAGCTTGGGATCGGGGGTTGAAGAGACCCAGTACTTC
v_gene: TRBV4-3; abundance: many; d_gene: NA; j_gene: TRBJ2-4; CDR3aa: CASSQGSGLAKNIQYF; CDR3nt: TGCGCCAGCAGCCAAGGTAGCGGACTAGCCAAAAACATTCAGTACTTC
v_gene: TRBV9; abundance: NA; d_gene: NA; j_gene: TRBJ2-7; CDR3aa: CASSVEGFSYEQYF; CDR3nt: TGTGCCAGCAGCGTAGAAGGGTTCTCCTACGAGCAGTACTTC
v_gene: TRBV10-3; abundance: few; d_gene: TRBD1; j_gene: TRBJ2-3; CDR3aa: CAIGVGGRSTDTQYF; CDR3nt: TGTGCCATCGGGGTAGGGGGCCGGTCAACAGATACGCAGTATTTT
v_gene: TRBV7-9; abundance: NA; d_gene: TRBD1; j_gene: TRBJ1-4; CDR3aa: CASSNGDRTNEKLFF; CDR3nt: TGTGCCAGCAGCAACGGGGACAGAACTAATGAAAAACTGTTTTTT
v_gene: TRBV9; abundance: NA; d_gene: NA; j_gene: TRBJ2-5; CDR3aa: CASSAEGDTQETQYF; CDR3nt: TGTGCCAGCAGCGCAGAGGGGGACACACAAGAGACCCAGTACTTC
v_gene: TRBV4-2; abundance: many; d_gene: NA; j_gene: TRBJ2-1; CDR3aa: CASSLPSTYNEQFF; CDR3nt: TGTGCCAGCAGCCTCCCCTCTACGTACAATGAGCAGTTCTTC
v_gene: TRBV7-2; abundance: many; d_gene: TRBD1; j_gene: TRBJ1-4; CDR3aa: CASSLGGQGLEKLFF; CDR3nt: TGTGCCAGCAGCTTAGGGGGACAGGGGCTTGAAAAACTGTTTTTT
v_gene: TRBV5-8; abundance: NA; d_gene: NA; j_gene: TRBJ1-4; CDR3aa: CASSAQVTRNEKLFF; CDR3nt: TGTGCCAGCAGCGCACAGGTGACGAGGAATGAAAAACTGTTTTTT
v_gene: TRBV7-9; abundance: NA; d_gene: TRBD2; j_gene: TRBJ2-5; CDR3aa: CASSLVVAGGETQYF; CDR3nt: TGTGCCAGCAGCTTAGTCGTAGCGGGAGGAGAGACCCAGTACTTC
v_gene: TRBV7-6; abundance: NA; d_gene: NA; j_gene: TRBJ1-4; CDR3aa: CASSPSATNEKLFF; CDR3nt: TGTGCCAGCAGTCCGAGTGCAACTAATGAAAAACTGTTTTTT
v_gene: TRBV24-1; abundance: NA; d_gene: NA; j_gene: TRBJ2-1; CDR3aa: CATSDFYVRGSYNEQFF; CDR3nt: TGTGCCACCAGTGATTTCTACGTACGAGGCTCCTACAATGAGCAGTTCTTC
v_gene: TRBV7-7; abundance: few; d_gene: TRBD2; j_gene: TRBJ2-2; CDR3aa: CASSTLAGEQTGELFF; CDR3nt: TGTGCCAGCAGCACACTAGCGGGAGAACAGACCGGGGAGCTGTTTTTT
v_gene: TRBV7-2; abundance: many; d_gene: NA; j_gene: TRBJ2-1; CDR3aa: CASSPPGLYNEQFF; CDR3nt: TGTGCCAGCAGCCCCCCGGGACTTTACAATGAGCAGTTCTTC
v_gene: TRBV6-1; abundance: few; d_gene: NA; j_gene: TRBJ1-5; CDR3aa: CARSPVNQPQHF; CDR3nt: TGTGCCAGAAGCCCGGTCAATCAGCCCCAGCATTTT
v_gene: TRBV7-9; abundance: NA; d_gene: NA; j_gene: TRBJ1-1; CDR3aa: CASSPPLGRVPEAFF; CDR3nt: TGTGCCAGCAGCCCCCCCCTGGGCAGGGTCCCTGAAGCTTTCTTT
v_gene: TRBV7-9; abundance: few; d_gene: NA; j_gene: TRBJ1-2; CDR3aa: CASSLAPGGTRDGYTF; CDR3nt: TGTGCCAGCAGCTTAGCCCCCGGGGGCACCAGGGATGGCTACACCTTC
v_gene: TRBV24-1; abundance: few; d_gene: TRBD1; j_gene: TRBJ2-7; CDR3aa: CATSSGTGYEQYF; CDR3nt: TGTGCCACCAGCTCCGGGACAGGCTACGAGCAGTACTTC
v_gene: TRBV7-9; abundance: many; d_gene: TRBD2; j_gene: TRBJ2-7; CDR3aa: CASSLGVSGRSYEQYF; CDR3nt: TGTGCCAGCAGCTTAGGGGTTAGCGGGCGCTCCTACGAGCAGTACTTC
v_gene: TRBV7-9; abundance: NA; d_gene: NA; j_gene: TRBJ1-1; CDR3aa: CASSLSHQTEAFF; CDR3nt: TGTGCCAGCAGCTTAAGTCACCAGACAGAAGCTTTCTTT
v_gene: TRBV12-3/TRBV12-4; abundance: many; d_gene: TRBD1; j_gene: TRBJ2-5; CDR3aa: CASSFGDRGLRETQYF; CDR3nt: TGTGCCAGCAGTTTTGGCGACAGGGGTTTGAGGGAGACCCAGTACTTC
v_gene: TRBV6-5; abundance: many; d_gene: TRBD2; j_gene: TRBJ2-1; CDR3aa: CASSYGGLAGYNEQFF; CDR3nt: TGTGCCAGCAGTTACGGGGGACTAGCGGGGTACAATGAGCAGTTCTTC
v_gene: TRBV11-1; abundance: few; d_gene: TRBD2; j_gene: TRBJ2-1; CDR3aa: CASSRRRAGEGLLNEQFF; CDR3nt: TGTGCCAGCAGCAGACGCCGCGCGGGAGAAGGTCTTTTAAATGAGCAGTTCTTC
v_gene: TRBV5-1; abundance: many; d_gene: NA; j_gene: TRBJ2-1; CDR3aa: CASSREGYYNEQFF; CDR3nt: TGCGCCAGCAGCCGTGAAGGCTACTACAATGAGCAGTTCTTC
v_gene: TRBV11-2; abundance: NA; d_gene: NA; j_gene: TRBJ2-1; CDR3aa: CASSLVSSAYNEQFF; CDR3nt: TGTGCCAGCAGCTTAGTGTCTAGCGCCTACAATGAGCAGTTCTTC
v_gene: TRBV20-1; abundance: many; d_gene: TRBD1; j_gene: TRBJ1-1; CDR3aa: CSARDPRDRVTEAFF; CDR3nt: TGCAGTGCTAGAGACCCCCGGGACAGGGTCACTGAAGCTTTCTTT
v_gene: TRBV12-3/TRBV12-4; abundance: NA; d_gene: TRBD1; j_gene: TRBJ2-3; CDR3aa: CATTLRGLGSTDTQYF; CDR3nt: TGTGCCACCACTCTCAGGGGGCTCGGGAGCACAGATACGCAGTATTTT
v_gene: TRBV5-6; abundance: NA; d_gene: TRBD1; j_gene: TRBJ2-1; CDR3aa: CASSLELPGQPYNEQFF; CDR3nt: TGTGCCAGCAGCCTTGAATTACCGGGACAGCCATACAATGAGCAGTTCTTC
v_gene: TRBV28; abundance: few; d_gene: NA; j_gene: TRBJ1-1; CDR3aa: CASIGSMNTEAFF; CDR3nt: TGTGCCAGCATCGGCAGTATGAACACTGAAGCTTTCTTT